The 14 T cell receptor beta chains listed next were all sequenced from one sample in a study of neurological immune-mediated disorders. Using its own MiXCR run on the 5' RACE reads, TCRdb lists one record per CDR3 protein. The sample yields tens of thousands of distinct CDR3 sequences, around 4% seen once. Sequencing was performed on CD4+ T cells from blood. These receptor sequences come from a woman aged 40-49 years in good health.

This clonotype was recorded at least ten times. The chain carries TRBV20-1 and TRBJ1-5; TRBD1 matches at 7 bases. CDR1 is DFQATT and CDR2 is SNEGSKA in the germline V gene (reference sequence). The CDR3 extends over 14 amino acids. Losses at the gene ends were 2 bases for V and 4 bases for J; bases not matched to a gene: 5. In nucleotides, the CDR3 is TGCAGTGCTAGACGGGGACAGATTAATCAGCCCCAGCATTTT. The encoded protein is CSARRGQINQPQHF.

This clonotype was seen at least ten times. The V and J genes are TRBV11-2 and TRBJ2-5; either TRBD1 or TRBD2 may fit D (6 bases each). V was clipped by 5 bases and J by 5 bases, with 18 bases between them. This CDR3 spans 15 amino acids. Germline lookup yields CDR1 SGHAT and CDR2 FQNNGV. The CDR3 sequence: CASSPGRGRRETQYF. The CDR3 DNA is TGTGCCAGCAGCCCAGGTCGGGGGCGGAGGGAGACCCAGTACTTC.

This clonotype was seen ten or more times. The CDR3 reads CASLTSGGFNEQYF. The CDR3, as DNA: TGTGCCAGCCTGACTAGCGGGGGGTTCAACGAGCAGTACTTC. This chain connects TRBV6-1 to TRBJ2-7; 13 nucleotides line up with TRBD2. Looked up from germline, CDR1 is MNHNS and CDR2 is SASEGT. This CDR3 comprises 14 residues. V shed 8 bases, J shed 5 bases, and the junction held 6 bases outside the gene matches.

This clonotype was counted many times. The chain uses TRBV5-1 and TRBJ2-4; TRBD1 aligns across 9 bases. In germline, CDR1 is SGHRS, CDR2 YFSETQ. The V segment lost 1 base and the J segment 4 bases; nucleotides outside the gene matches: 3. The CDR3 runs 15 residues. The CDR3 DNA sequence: TGCGCCAGCAGCTTGATTGGACAGGGGAAAAACATTCAGTACTTC. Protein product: CASSLIGQGKNIQYF.

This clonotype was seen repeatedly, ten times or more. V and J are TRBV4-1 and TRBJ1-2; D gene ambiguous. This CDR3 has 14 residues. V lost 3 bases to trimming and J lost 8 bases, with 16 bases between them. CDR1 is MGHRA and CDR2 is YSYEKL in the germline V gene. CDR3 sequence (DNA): TGCGCCAGCAGCCATGAAGGATTTAGACCCGGCTACACCTTC. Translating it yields CASSHEGFRPGYTF.

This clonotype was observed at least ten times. The chain's CDR3 is CASSLAADQPQHF. CDR3 bases: TGTGCCAGCAGCTTAGCTGCGGATCAGCCCCAGCATTTT. The genes are TRBV7-2 and TRBJ1-5; D unresolved. This CDR3 region has 13 residues. Germline V lookup: CDR1 SGHTA, CDR2 FQGNSA. Deletions cut 0 bases from V and 5 bases from J, with 5 bases between.

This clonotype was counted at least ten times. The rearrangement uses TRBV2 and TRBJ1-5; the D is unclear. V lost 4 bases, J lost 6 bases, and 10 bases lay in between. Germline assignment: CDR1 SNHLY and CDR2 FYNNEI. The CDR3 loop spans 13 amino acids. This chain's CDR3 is CASSAGEGQPQHF. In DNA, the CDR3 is TGTGCCAGCAGTGCTGGGGAAGGTCAGCCCCAGCATTTT.

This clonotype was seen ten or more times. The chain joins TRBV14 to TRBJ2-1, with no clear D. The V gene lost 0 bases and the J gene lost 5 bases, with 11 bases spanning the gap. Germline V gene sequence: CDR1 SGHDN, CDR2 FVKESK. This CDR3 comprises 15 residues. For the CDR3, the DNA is TGTGCCAGCAGCCAAGATCTTGGTCATGACAATGAGCAGTTCTTC. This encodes CASSQDLGHDNEQFF.

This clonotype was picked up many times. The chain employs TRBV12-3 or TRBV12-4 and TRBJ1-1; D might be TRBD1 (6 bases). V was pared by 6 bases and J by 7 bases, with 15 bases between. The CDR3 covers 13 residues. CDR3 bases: TGTGCCAGCAGCCCTAGCGGGGGGCGTGAAGCTTTCTTT. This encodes CASSPSGGREAFF.

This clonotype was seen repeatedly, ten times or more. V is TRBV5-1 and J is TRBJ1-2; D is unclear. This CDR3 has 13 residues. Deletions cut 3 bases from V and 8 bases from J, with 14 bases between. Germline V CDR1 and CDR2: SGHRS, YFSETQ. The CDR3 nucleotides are TGCGCCAGCAGCTCCGGTAGAAACGGGGGCTACACCTTC. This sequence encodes CASSSGRNGGYTF.

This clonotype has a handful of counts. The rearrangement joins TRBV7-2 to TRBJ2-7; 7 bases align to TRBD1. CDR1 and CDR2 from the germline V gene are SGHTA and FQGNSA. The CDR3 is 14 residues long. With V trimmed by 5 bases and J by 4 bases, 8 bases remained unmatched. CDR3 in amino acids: CASSPLGTVYEQYF. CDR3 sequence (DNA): TGTGCCAGCAGCCCCCTTGGGACAGTATACGAGCAGTACTTC.

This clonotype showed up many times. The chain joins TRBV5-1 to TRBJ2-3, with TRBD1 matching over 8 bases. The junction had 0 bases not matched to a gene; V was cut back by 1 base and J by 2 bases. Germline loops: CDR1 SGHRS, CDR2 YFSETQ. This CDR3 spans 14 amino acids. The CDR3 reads CASSLQGATDTQYF. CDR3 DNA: TGCGCCAGCAGCTTGCAGGGGGCCACAGATACGCAGTATTTT. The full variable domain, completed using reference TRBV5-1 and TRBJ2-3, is KAGVTQTPRYLIKTRGQQVTLSCSPISGHRSVSWYQQTPGQGLQFLFEYFSETQRNKGNFPGRFSGRQFSNSRSEMNVSTLELGDSALYLCASSLQGATDTQYFGPGTRLTVL.

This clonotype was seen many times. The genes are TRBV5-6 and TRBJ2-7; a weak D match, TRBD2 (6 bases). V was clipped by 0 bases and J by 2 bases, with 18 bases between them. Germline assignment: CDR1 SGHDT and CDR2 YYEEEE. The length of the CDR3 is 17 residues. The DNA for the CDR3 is TGTGCCAGCAGCTTGGAGGAGGGCCGACTCACTGCCTACGAGCAGTACTTC. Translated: CASSLEEGRLTAYEQYF.

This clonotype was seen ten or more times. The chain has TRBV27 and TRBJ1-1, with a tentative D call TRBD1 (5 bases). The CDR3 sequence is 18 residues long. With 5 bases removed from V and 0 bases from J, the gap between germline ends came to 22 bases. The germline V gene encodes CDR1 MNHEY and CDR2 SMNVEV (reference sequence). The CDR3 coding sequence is TGTGCCAGCAGTCCCCTGGACAAGGCTTTAGGAATGAACACTGAAGCTTTCTTT. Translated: CASSPLDKALGMNTEAFF.